Each of the 18 T cell receptor beta chains below was sequenced from the same sample in a study of cytomegalovirus exposure and HLA in healthy donors. TCRdb keeps only in-frame clones here, not all; method: immunoSEQ multiplex PCR. The sample includes some 290,000 clones, around 90% of them seen just once. Sequencing used PBMCs. The source is a man aged 30 to 45 in good health and CMV-seronegative.

The rearrangement links TRBV11-2 to TRBJ2-5; tentatively, D is TRBD2 (7 bases). This CDR3 comprises 16 residues. Germline loops: CDR1 SGHAT, CDR2 FQNNGV. V lost 1 base and J 5 bases, leaving 17 bases between the germline ends. The CDR3 DNA sequence: TGTGCCAGCAGCTTAGCCCCTGGGGGGGGCCAGGAGACCCAGTACTTC. Amino acid sequence: CASSLAPGGGQETQYF.

This clone was counted once. The chain is built from TRBV5-1 and TRBJ2-5; D is uncertain. Germline V lookup: CDR1 SGHRS, CDR2 YFSETQ. This CDR3 is 13 amino acids long. V gave up 1 base and J gave up 2 bases, with 6 bases separating them. CDR3 loop: CASSLPLQETQYF. Written as DNA, the CDR3 is TGCGCCAGCAGCTTGCCCTTGCAAGAGACCCAGTACTTC.

The J gene is TRBJ1-5, the V gene TRBV19; 12 bases map to TRBD1. J lost 7 bases, V lost 5 bases, and 6 bases had no gene match. The CDR3 has 15 residues. The germline CDR1 and CDR2 sequences are LNHDA and SQIVND (reference sequence). The CDR3 region has the DNA TGTGCCAGTAGTCGGGACAGGGGGCTTTCCCAGCCCCAGCATTTT. Amino acid sequence: CASSRDRGLSQPQHF.

The J gene is TRBJ2-1, the V gene TRBV5-4, with TRBD2 identical over 7 bases. There are 15 residues in the CDR3. Germline assignment: CDR1 SGHNT and CDR2 YYREEE (reference sequence). V shed 4 bases and J 9 bases; nucleotides not matched to a gene: 13. The CDR3 here is CASSPEPTSPPEQFF. CDR3 nucleotide sequence: TGTGCCAGCAGCCCAGAACCGACTAGCCCCCCTGAGCAGTTCTTC.

This clone was detected only a few times. The rearrangement uses TRBV10-3 and TRBJ1-1, with D possibly TRBD1 on 6 matching bases. CDR1 and CDR2 from the germline V gene are ENHRY and SYGVKD. V gave up 2 bases and J gave up 7 bases, with 11 bases separating them. The CDR3 sequence is 13 residues long. CDR3 sequence: CAISERAGVEAFF. The CDR3 bases are TGTGCCATCAGTGAGAGGGCAGGGGTTGAAGCTTTCTTT.

J is TRBJ1-1 and V is TRBV10-2; 8 nucleotides line up with TRBD1. This CDR3 is 14 amino acids long. The germline V gene has CDR1 WSHSY and CDR2 SAAADI. The V gene end was trimmed by 3 bases and the J gene end by 4 bases; junction bases not matched to a gene: 4. The CDR3 reads CASSDQGATTEAFF. As DNA, the CDR3 is TGCGCCAGCAGTGATCAGGGGGCGACCACTGAAGCTTTCTTT.

The chain recombines TRBV5-6 with TRBJ1-5, with 7 bases aligning to TRBD1. Germline loops: CDR1 SGHDT, CDR2 YYEEEE. CDR3 length equals 15 residues. The V segment lost 3 bases and the J segment 4 bases; nucleotides outside the gene matches: 7. In DNA, the CDR3 is TGTGCCAGCAGCTCCCGGGACAGACCTAATCAGCCCCAGCATTTT. Translated, it gives CASSSRDRPNQPQHF.

The chain links TRBV18 to TRBJ2-7; a possible D gene is TRBD1 (6 bases). The CDR3 sequence is 13 residues long. CDR1 and CDR2 (germline): KGHSH, LQKENI. Trimming left V 6 bases short and J 5 bases short, with 14 bases between. Here the CDR3 reads CASSSPGVHEQYF. The CDR3 bases are TGTGCCAGCTCCTCGCCAGGGGTGCACGAGCAGTACTTC. The whole variable domain, remainder taken from reference TRBV18 and TRBJ2-7, is NAGVMQNPRHLVRRRGQEARLRCSPMKGHSHVYWYRQLPEEGLKFMVYLQKENIIDESGMPKERFSAEFPKEGPSILRIQQVVRGDSAAYFCASSSPGVHEQYFGPGTRLTVT.

The chain employs TRBV18 and TRBJ2-1; no clear D. There are 13 residues in the CDR3. V dropped 2 bases and J dropped 6 bases, with 8 bases sitting between them. The germline V gene has CDR1 KGHSH and CDR2 LQKENI. The CDR3 bases are TGTGCCAGCTCACCAGGGCACCCCAATGAGCAGTTCTTC. This gives the protein CASSPGHPNEQFF.

Regarding this clone: One junction end does not reproduce the germline sequence, and a read error may be involved. The chain carries TRBV7-2 and TRBJ1-1; D may be TRBD1 (5 bases). CDR1 and CDR2 from the germline V gene are SGHTA and FQGNSA. The CDR3 spans 13 residues. The CDR3 nucleotides are TGTGCCAGCAACTTACAGGTGAACACTGAAGCTTTCTTT. It is translated as CASNLQVNTEAFF.

CDR3 region: CVVGGRYEQYF. The CDR3 DNA is TGCGTGGTGGGGGGGCGCTACGAGCAGTACTTC. The V gene is TRBV20-1, the J gene TRBJ2-7, with D possibly being TRBD2 (7 bases). Germline CDR1 reads DFQATT; CDR2 reads SNEGSKA (reference sequence). This CDR3 has 11 residues.

The chain has TRBV6-5 and TRBJ2-2, with TRBD1 as a possible D gene (6 bases). CDR3 length: 15 residues. The germline gives CDR1 MNHEY, CDR2 SVGAGI. The germline V and J ends were trimmed by 7 bases and 0 bases, with 12 bases remaining between them. The CDR3 DNA is TGTGCCAGCAAGGCACAGGGATCGAACACCGGGGAGCTGTTTTTT. The encoded protein is CASKAQGSNTGELFF.

The gene calls are TRBV4-1 and TRBJ1-5; 7 positions agree with TRBD1. The germline V gene has CDR1 MGHRA and CDR2 YSYEKL. The CDR3 covers 15 residues. V lost 1 base and J lost 7; bases outside the gene matches: 7. The CDR3 DNA sequence: TGCGCCAGCAGCCAAGCTAGCCTGACAGGGCAGCCCCAGCATTTT. Translated: CASSQASLTGQPQHF.

The V call is TRBV6-5, the J call TRBJ1-5, with D perhaps TRBD1 (6 bases). Trimming cost V 6 bases and J 4 bases, with 16 bases left between them. Per germline, CDR1 MNHEY and CDR2 SVGAGI. The CDR3 is 15 residues long. The CDR3: CASRERTVGNQPQHF. DNA for the CDR3: TGTGCCAGCAGAGAGAGGACAGTAGGAAATCAGCCCCAGCATTTT.

The chain joins TRBV6-5 to TRBJ2-2; D possibly corresponds to TRBD2 (6 bases). This CDR3 is 13 amino acids long. Trimming took 6 bases from V and 7 from J, leaving 12 bases between them. In germline, CDR1 is MNHEY, CDR2 SVGAGI. The CDR3 DNA sequence: TGTGCCAGCAGGCCCCAGGGACTCGGGGAGCTGTTTTTT. As protein: CASRPQGLGELFF.

The J gene is TRBJ2-7, the V gene TRBV9, with TRBD2 matching over 10 bases. The CDR3 length is 17 residues. Germline-derived CDR1 and CDR2 are SGDLS and YYNGEE. The V segment lost 1 base and the J segment 2 bases; nucleotides outside the gene matches: 9. In DNA, the CDR3 is TGTGCCAGCAGCGTATCGTCACTAGCGGGGAGAGCCTACGAGCAGTACTTC. Its translation is CASSVSSLAGRAYEQYF.

The chain recombines TRBV5-1 with TRBJ1-1, with unresolved D. The CDR3 loop spans 13 amino acids. Germline V lookup: CDR1 SGHRS, CDR2 YFSETQ. Deletions cut 3 bases from V and 3 bases from J, with 9 bases between. The CDR3 sequence: CASSSTTDTEAFF. CDR3 sequence (DNA): TGCGCCAGCAGCTCGACGACTGACACTGAAGCTTTCTTT.

The chain combines TRBV5-1 with TRBJ2-2, with 7 bases that match TRBD1. Unmatched junction bases numbered 10, after V lost 4 bases and J lost 1 base. The CDR3 has 17 amino acids. Germline values: CDR1 SGHRS, CDR2 YFSETQ. CDR3 sequence (DNA): TGCGCCAGCAGCGATTGGACGGGACAGCGGAACACCGGGGAGCTGTTTTTT. Its protein product is CASSDWTGQRNTGELFF.